This entry lists 32 T cell receptor beta chains sequenced from one sample in a study of T cells in Graves' hyperthyroidism and ophthalmopathy. RNA transcripts served as the template for amplifying TCR beta CDR3 regions. The study used the HTBI primer set for a first-round RT-PCR of the TCR CDR3. TCRdb passed the multiplex PCR reads through MiXCR, listing each CDR3 protein once. Of around 600,000 distinct CDR3 sequences listed, 15% to 17% are singletons. What was sequenced was blood. The source of these receptors is a woman aged 25 to 45 with Graves' hyperthyroidism.

This clonotype came up many times. The gene calls are TRBV18 and TRBJ2-1; 8 bases map to TRBD2. CDR1 is KGHSH and CDR2 is LQKENI in the germline V gene. The CDR3 is 14 residues long. V lost 4 bases to trimming and J lost 9 bases; unmatched junction nucleotides: 8. The CDR3 reads CASSRDGGAREQFF. CDR3 sequence (DNA): TGTGCCAGCTCACGCGACGGGGGGGCGCGTGAGCAGTTCTTC.

This clonotype was seen repeatedly, ten times or more. V gene TRBV12-3 or TRBV12-4 combines with J gene TRBJ2-5, with D uncertain. This CDR3 region has 12 residues. Trimming removed 3 bases at V and 5 bases at J, with 7 bases between. The CDR3 DNA sequence: TGTGCCAGCAGTTTTGCTCGCGAGACCCAGTACTTC. Residues: CASSFARETQYF.

This clonotype was counted at least ten times. V and J are TRBV6-2 or TRBV6-3 and TRBJ2-1; weak D call: TRBD2 (5 bases). V was trimmed by 3 bases and J by 3 bases, leaving 9 bases between them. Germline V gene lookup returns CDR1 MNHEY and CDR2 SVGEGT. CDR3 length equals 14 residues. Here the CDR3 DNA reads TGTGCCAGCAGTTATCACGGACTCTACAATGAGCAGTTCTTC. Translation: CASSYHGLYNEQFF.

This clonotype showed up just a few times. The rearrangement joins TRBV7-9 to TRBJ1-2; maybe TRBD1 (5 bases). Trimming left V 1 base short and J 7 bases short, with 13 bases between. Germline V gene lookup returns CDR1 SEHNR and CDR2 FQNEAQ (reference sequence). This CDR3 is built from 14 residues. Here the CDR3 DNA reads TGTGCCAGCAGCTTAGTTCGCAGGGACCCTGGCTACACCTTC. Its protein product is CASSLVRRDPGYTF.

With regard to this clonotype: A single base separates this from a much larger clone, so it may be a read error. This chain links TRBV6-2 or TRBV6-3 with TRBJ2-3; D remains unclear. The CDR3 contains 14 residues. Germline lookup yields CDR1 MNHEY and CDR2 SVGEGT. The CDR3 loop is CASSTGPFTDAQYF. The CDR3 DNA reads as TGTGCCAGCAGTACCGGGCCTTTCACAGATGCGCAGTATTTT.

This clonotype has more than one count but fewer than ten. The chain is built from TRBV29-1 and TRBJ2-7, with a tentative D call TRBD1 (5 bases). Germline V gene lookup returns CDR1 SQVTM and CDR2 ANQGSEA. Trimming took 6 bases from V and 3 from J, leaving 18 bases between them. The CDR3 is 14 residues long. CDR3 residues: CSVAKDTVGYEQYF. The CDR3 DNA is TGCAGCGTCGCCAAGGACACAGTTGGCTACGAGCAGTACTTC.

The rearrangement uses TRBV29-1 and TRBJ2-3; D is unclear. Per the germline V gene, CDR1 is SQVTM and CDR2 is ANQGSEA. V shed 4 bases and J shed 8 bases, with 13 bases lying between them. The CDR3 has 12 amino acids. CDR3 in amino acids: CSVGKAGGTQYF. The CDR3 DNA reads as TGCAGCGTTGGTAAGGCCGGTGGTACGCAGTATTTT.

This clonotype was seen ten or more times. V and J are TRBV7-9 and TRBJ2-7, with D tentatively TRBD2 (5 bases). V lost 3 bases and J lost 6, with 15 bases in between. This CDR3 region has 14 residues. Germline-derived CDR1 and CDR2 are SEHNR and FQNEAQ (reference sequence). The CDR3 sequence is CASSLVSEVAEQYF. The CDR3 bases are TGTGCCAGCAGCTTGGTTAGCGAAGTCGCCGAGCAGTACTTC.

This clonotype showed up just a few times. V is TRBV4-1 and J is TRBJ2-1; 8 bases match TRBD2. The CDR3 loop spans 15 amino acids. Germline V CDR1 and CDR2: MGHRA, YSYEKL. V lost 1 base and J lost 8; bases outside the gene matches: 7. CDR3 DNA: TGCGCCAGCAGCCAAGTCGTGGGACTAGTGGATGAGCAGTTCTTC. Protein: CASSQVVGLVDEQFF.

J is TRBJ1-5 and V is TRBV4-3; D is unresolved. The CDR3 covers 13 residues. V was cut by 8 bases and J by 4 bases, with 12 bases left in between. Germline loops: CDR1 LGHNA, CDR2 YSLEER. For the CDR3, the DNA is TGCGCCAGCGCTAAGGCGCAGAATCAGCCCCAGCATTTT. It encodes CASAKAQNQPQHF.

As concerns this clonotype: This may stem from a read error, because a much larger clone lies one nucleotide away. The chain couples TRBV9 to TRBJ1-2; D is uncertain. The CDR3 is 13 residues long. Trimming cost V 0 bases and J 2 bases, with 5 bases left between them. CDR1 and CDR2 from the germline V gene are SGDLS and YYNGEE. The CDR3 region is CASSVDGNYGYTF. The CDR3 DNA follows: TGTGCCAGCAGCGTAGACGGGAACTATGGCTACACCTTC.

This clonotype was counted ten times or more. V gene TRBV12-3 or TRBV12-4 combines with J gene TRBJ2-7; 9 positions match TRBD1. CDR3 length equals 15 residues. V was pared by 6 bases and J by 2 bases, with 8 bases of the junction left unmatched. The CDR3 reads CASRKQGARTYEQYF. The DNA of the CDR3 is TGTGCCAGCAGGAAACAGGGGGCTAGGACCTACGAGCAGTACTTC.

Only a few counts were recorded for this clonotype. The chain is built from TRBV10-3 and TRBJ2-2; weak D call: TRBD1 (6 bases). Germline CDR1 is ENHRY and CDR2 is SYGVKD. The V and J ends lost 7 bases and 5 bases respectively, with 11 bases between them. The CDR3 totals 13 residues. In DNA, the CDR3 is TGTGCCATCATTCACAGGGTTACCGGGGAGCTGTTTTTT. Encoded protein: CAIIHRVTGELFF.

There are many counts of this clonotype. V is TRBV7-9 and J is TRBJ2-1, with TRBD1 matching over 7 bases. With V trimmed by 0 bases and J by 0 bases, 8 bases remained unmatched. This CDR3 has 18 residues. Germline assignment: CDR1 SEHNR and CDR2 FQNEAQ (reference sequence). CDR3 in amino acids: CASSLAGVGTDSYNEQFF. CDR3 coding DNA: TGTGCCAGCAGCTTAGCGGGGGTCGGGACAGACTCCTACAATGAGCAGTTCTTC.

The table lists this clonotype with a few counts. The chain is built from TRBV7-9 and TRBJ2-1, with 13 bases fitting TRBD2. This CDR3 is built from 15 residues. Losses at the gene ends were 5 bases for V and 9 bases for J; bases not matched to a gene: 7. The germline V gene encodes CDR1 SEHNR and CDR2 FQNEAQ (reference sequence). The CDR3 reads CASSLRTSGSIEQFF. Written as DNA, the CDR3 is TGTGCCAGCAGCCTTAGGACTAGCGGGAGTATTGAGCAGTTCTTC.

About this clonotype itself: A read error is possible here, since a much larger clone lies one base away. The chain joins TRBV5-1 to TRBJ2-7; 9 nucleotides align to TRBD1. The CDR3 is 15 amino acids. The germline V gene encodes CDR1 SGHRS and CDR2 YFSETQ. This CDR3 is CAGSFSGTGYYEQYF. DNA of the CDR3: TGCGCCGGCAGCTTCTCCGGGACAGGGTACTACGAGCAGTACTTC.

The gene calls are TRBV27 and TRBJ1-2; D is perhaps TRBD1 (6 bases). Germline V gives CDR1 MNHEY, CDR2 SMNVEV (reference sequence). The CDR3 length is 14 residues. Trimming stripped 6 bases from V and 1 base from J, with 12 bases between. Here the CDR3 reads CASSAKGVNYGYTF. The CDR3 nucleotides are TGTGCCAGCAGCGCCAAGGGGGTTAACTATGGCTACACCTTC.

This clonotype appeared many times. V usage is TRBV20-1 and J usage is TRBJ2-1; possibly TRBD1 or TRBD2 for D (5 bases each). Deletions cut 5 bases from V and 8 bases from J, with 22 bases between. Germline loops: CDR1 DFQATT, CDR2 SNEGSKA (reference sequence). The CDR3 loop spans 15 amino acids. CDR3 sequence reads: CSAFTRDHSYDEQFF. DNA for the CDR3: TGCAGTGCTTTTACCCGGGACCATAGTTACGATGAGCAGTTCTTC.

At least ten counts were recorded for this clonotype. This chain joins TRBV18 and TRBJ1-1, with 8 positions matching TRBD1. V trimming: 8 bases; J trimming: 4 bases; junction bases outside the gene matches: 9. The CDR3 length is 14 residues. Germline CDR1 KGHSH, CDR2 LQKENI. The chain's CDR3 is CASGRGQGSTEAFF. The CDR3 bases are TGTGCCAGCGGCAGGGGGCAGGGGAGCACTGAAGCTTTCTTT.

The chain carries TRBV12-5 and TRBJ2-5; D may be TRBD2 (7 bases). V lost 7 bases and J 5 bases, leaving 26 bases between the germline ends. Germline CDR1 LGHNT, CDR2 FRNRAP. This CDR3 contains 17 residues. The CDR3 region is CASASGGQGPNLETQYF. DNA of the CDR3: TGTGCTAGTGCCTCCGGGGGGCAGGGACCCAATCTGGAGACCCAGTACTTC. Full variable domain (rest looked up from reference TRBV12-5 and TRBJ2-5): DARVTQTPRHKVTEMGQEVTMRCQPILGHNTVFWYRQTMMQGLELLAYFRNRAPLDDSGMPKDRFSAEMPDATLATLKIQPSEPRDSAVYFCASASGGQGPNLETQYFGPGTRLLVL.

This clonotype was seen only a few times. The rearrangement links TRBV4-2 to TRBJ2-3; either TRBD1 or TRBD2 may fit D (5 bases each). Germline-derived CDR1 and CDR2 are LGHNA and YNFKEQ. Trimming removed 8 bases from V and 2 bases from J, with 32 bases in between. The CDR3 totals 20 residues. CDR3 bases: TGTGCCAGCGGACCTCCCAGATCCTACCCGGGACCCCCCTTCACAGATACGCAGTATTTT. Translating gives CASGPPRSYPGPPFTDTQYF.

A few counts support this clonotype. The chain recombines TRBV9 with TRBJ2-3; D assignment may be TRBD1 or TRBD2 (5 bases each). The V gene's germline CDR1 is SGDLS and CDR2 YYNGEE. V was shortened by 1 base and J by 6 bases, with 15 bases between the two germline ends. CDR3 size: 15 residues. This CDR3 is CASSVSGTIGDTQYF. The CDR3 DNA is TGTGCCAGCAGCGTATCCGGGACCATAGGTGATACGCAGTATTTT.

The chain carries TRBV5-6 and TRBJ1-4; D gene unclear. This CDR3 is built from 15 residues. Germline CDR1 and CDR2: SGHDT and YYEEEE. The V gene lost 0 bases and the J gene lost 7 bases, with 13 bases spanning the gap. This CDR3 is CASSLAGRIGEKLFF. CDR3 sequence (DNA): TGTGCCAGCAGCTTGGCCGGCCGGATCGGTGAAAAACTGTTTTTT.

V usage is TRBV6-2 or TRBV6-3 and J usage is TRBJ2-2; TRBD2 agrees at 8 bases. The CDR3 loop spans 16 amino acids. CDR1 and CDR2 from the germline V gene are MNHEY and SVGEGT. J gave up 6 bases and V 9 bases, and 15 bases lay outside the gene matches. CDR3 region: CASSPGRTGGPGELFF. The CDR3 nucleotides are TGTGCCAGTTCCCCCGGGAGGACGGGGGGGCCCGGGGAGCTGTTTTTT.

The sample holds a few counts of this clonotype. This chain connects TRBV7-9 to TRBJ2-5; perhaps D is TRBD1 or TRBD2 (6 bases each). V lost 5 bases to trimming and J lost 1 base, with 17 bases between them. Germline V gives CDR1 SEHNR, CDR2 FQNEAQ (reference sequence). CDR3 length: 16 amino acids. DNA for the CDR3: TGTGCCAGCAGCCTACCGTCAGGGGAGGTCCAAGAGACCCAGTACTTC. Protein product: CASSLPSGEVQETQYF.

This clonotype has a count of ten or more. The chain joins TRBV2 to TRBJ2-2, with a tentative D call TRBD2 (6 bases). The CDR3 has 17 residues. The V end was cut by 5 bases, the J end by 2 bases, with 18 bases between. Looked up from germline, CDR1 is SNHLY and CDR2 is FYNNEI. CDR3 region: CASSNLRETINTGELFF. CDR3 DNA sequence: TGTGCCAGCAGTAACCTTCGGGAGACCATAAACACCGGGGAGCTGTTTTTT.

This clonotype was picked up a small number of times. This chain links TRBV3-1 with TRBJ2-1; D call uncertain. The germline gives CDR1 LGHDT, CDR2 YNNKEL (reference sequence). CDR3 length: 13 residues. V was trimmed by 3 bases and J by 9 bases, leaving 12 bases between them. The CDR3 sequence is CASSQGNFGEQFF. The CDR3 DNA reads TGTGCCAGCAGCCAGGGGAATTTCGGTGAGCAGTTCTTC.

The table lists this clonotype with a few counts. As DNA, the CDR3 is TGCGCCAGCAGCTTGGCCCCGGGGGGAACCGGGGAGCTGTTTTTT. Translating gives CASSLAPGGTGELFF. The chain joins TRBV5-1 to TRBJ2-2; 7 nucleotides match TRBD2. The length of the CDR3 is 15 residues. Germline CDR1 reads SGHRS; CDR2 reads YFSETQ. Unmatched junction bases numbered 4, after V lost 0 bases and J lost 5 bases.

This clonotype was seen many times. The rearrangement uses TRBV6-1 and TRBJ2-7; TRBD2 matches 7 bases. Trimming removed 3 bases from V and 3 bases from J; junction bases left unmatched: 11. The length of the CDR3 is 16 residues. In germline, CDR1 is MNHNS, CDR2 SASEGT. The DNA for the CDR3 is TGTGCCAGCAGTGAGGGTTTGAGGCGGGAGTTCTACGAGCAGTACTTC. Translating it yields CASSEGLRREFYEQYF.

This clonotype appeared a few times. The chain uses TRBV12-3 or TRBV12-4 and TRBJ2-2; TRBD1 matches 11 bases. This CDR3 has 16 amino acids. Trimming at V came to 6 bases and at J to 5 bases, leaving 8 bases not matched to a gene. The CDR3 reads CASSTGGTGGTGELFF. The CDR3 DNA sequence: TGTGCCAGCAGCACTGGGGGGACAGGGGGGACCGGGGAGCTGTTTTTT.

This clonotype came up a few times. At one end, the junction sequence differs from germline, possibly due to a read error. The chain joins TRBV20-1 to TRBJ2-2, with 11 bases identical to TRBD2. Germline CDR1 is DFQATT and CDR2 is SNEGSKA (reference sequence). This CDR3 comprises 15 residues. Here the CDR3 DNA reads TGCAGTGCTGAACTAGCGGGGGCGAACACCGGGGAGCTGTCTTTT. Translation gives CSAELAGANTGELSF.

The chain joins TRBV5-4 to TRBJ1-2; D unclear. Germline CDR1 is SGHNT and CDR2 is YYREEE (reference sequence). V dropped 4 bases and J dropped 2 bases, with 3 bases sitting between them. This CDR3 spans 11 amino acids. The CDR3 coding sequence is TGTGCCAGCAGCGTAAACTATGGCTACACCTTC. Its protein is CASSVNYGYTF.